These 15 T cell receptor beta chains share one sample of origin, sequenced in a study of persistence of HIV-infected CD4 T cells. The immunoSEQ assay was version 4, run in survey mode. Data came from immunoSEQ multiplex PCR; TCRdb stores just in-frame clones and leaves some out. The sample gives tens of thousands of clones, roughly four fifths of which show up once; about 4.6% is in the top ten. These receptors lack a known antigen. The stimulus was lysate of CMV-infected fibroblasts, around 10 ug/mL. CD40L-negative CD69-negative CD45RO-high memory CD4+ T cells were sorted as populations depleted of antigen-responding cells. Sequenced material: CD4+ T cells sorted from PBMCs after roughly 18-hour stimulation, taken from a patient who received antiretroviral therapy. The receptor source for this set is an adult man with HIV who was CMV-seropositive.

V and J are TRBV11-3 and TRBJ2-2, with a tentative D call TRBD1 (6 bases). This CDR3 region has 12 residues. Germline CDR1 and CDR2: SGHNT and YENEEA. Trimming took 5 bases from V and 9 from J, leaving 10 bases between them. CDR3: CASSTRGRELFF. CDR3 in DNA: TGTGCCAGCAGCACCAGGGGTCGGGAGCTGTTTTTT.

The chain has TRBV18 and TRBJ1-2; D remains unclear. The CDR3 length is 16 residues. Trimming removed 3 bases at V and 0 bases at J, with 14 bases between. CDR1 KGHSH and CDR2 LQKENI come from the germline V gene. Written as DNA, the CDR3 is TGTGCCAGCTCACCGCAGGACGGTCCGTCTAACTATGGCTACACCTTC. Translating gives CASSPQDGPSNYGYTF. Full variable domain (missing parts from reference TRBV18 and TRBJ1-2): NAGVMQNPRHLVRRRGQEARLRCSPMKGHSHVYWYRQLPEEGLKFMVYLQKENIIDESGMPKERFSAEFPKEGPSILRIQQVVRGDSAAYFCASSPQDGPSNYGYTFGSGTRLTVV.

This chain connects TRBV5-5 to TRBJ1-4; D is possibly TRBD1 (6 bases). The ends were cut back, 4 bases at V and 1 base at J, with 11 bases in the middle. This CDR3 has 15 residues. CDR1 and CDR2 from the germline V gene are SGHKS and YYEKEE (reference sequence). This CDR3 is CASSRTDGTNEKLFF. The CDR3 nucleotides are TGTGCCAGCAGCCGGACAGACGGAACTAATGAAAAACTGTTTTTT.

The rearrangement links TRBV15 to TRBJ2-1, with 15 bases matching TRBD2. The germline CDR1 and CDR2 sequences are LNHNV and YYDKDF (reference sequence). The V gene end was trimmed by 5 bases and the J gene end by 2 bases; junction bases not matched to a gene: 10. There are 19 residues in the CDR3. The CDR3 DNA sequence: TGTGCCACCAGCCATCCCGGGACTAGCGGGGGGAACACCTACAATGAGCAGTTCTTC. Residues: CATSHPGTSGGNTYNEQFF. The full variable domain, with the rest looked up from reference TRBV15 and TRBJ2-1, is DAMVIQNPRYQVTQFGKPVTLSCSQTLNHNVMYWYQQKSSQAPKLLFHYYDKDFNNEADTPDNFQSRRPNTSFCFLDIRSPGLGDTAMYLCATSHPGTSGGNTYNEQFFGPGTRLTVL.

This sequence joins TRBV7-3 and TRBJ1-3, with D unresolved. This CDR3 has 16 amino acids. V lost 1 base and J 2 bases, leaving 12 bases between the germline ends. Germline V gives CDR1 SGHTA, CDR2 FQGTGA. The CDR3 coding sequence is TGTGCCAGCAGCTTAAGTGGAGGGATAACTGGAAACACCATATATTTT. It translates to CASSLSGGITGNTIYF.

This chain uses TRBV7-2 with TRBJ1-1; D possibly corresponds to TRBD1 (6 bases). The CDR3 runs 16 residues. CDR1 and CDR2 from the germline V gene are SGHTA and FQGNSA. Trimming took 1 base from V and 0 from J, leaving 12 bases between them. The CDR3 coding sequence is TGTGCCAGCAGCTTAGACGGGGGCGCTGTGAACACTGAAGCTTTCTTT. This encodes CASSLDGGAVNTEAFF.

The J gene is TRBJ1-4, the V gene TRBV5-1, with 10 bases identical to TRBD1. The V gene's germline CDR1 is SGHRS and CDR2 YFSETQ. With 3 bases clipped from V and 8 bases from J, the junction kept 7 bases outside the gene matches. The CDR3 totals 15 residues. The CDR3 bases are TGCGCCAGCAGCTACGGGACAGGGGAGACGGAAAAACTGTTTTTT. Translated, it gives CASSYGTGETEKLFF.

The chain couples TRBV4-1 to TRBJ1-2; TRBD1 matches at 9 bases. The V segment lost 4 bases and the J segment 6 bases; nucleotides outside the gene matches: 9. The CDR3 runs 15 residues. CDR1 and CDR2 (germline): MGHRA, YSYEKL. Here the CDR3 reads CASSRDRARGDGYTF. The DNA of the CDR3 is TGCGCCAGCAGCCGGGACAGGGCCAGAGGAGATGGCTACACCTTC.

This clone was seen only a few times. V gene TRBV3-1 (or the pseudogene TRBV3-2) combines with J gene TRBJ1-6; D perhaps matches TRBD1 (6 bases). Trimming removed 2 bases at V and 9 bases at J, with 8 bases between. The CDR3 loop spans 13 amino acids. Per germline, CDR1 LGHDT and CDR2 YNNKEL (reference sequence). The CDR3 sequence is CASSQQGSSPLHF. The CDR3 DNA reads as TGTGCCAGCAGCCAACAGGGGAGTTCACCCCTCCACTTT.

This chain uses TRBV7-3 with TRBJ2-3; 7 bases match TRBD2. CDR1 and CDR2 (germline): SGHTA, FQGTGA. The CDR3 is made up of 13 amino acids. The V gene end was trimmed by 3 bases and the J gene end by 6 bases; junction bases not matched to a gene: 3. CDR3 sequence reads: CASSLLAADTQYF. DNA of the CDR3: TGTGCCAGCAGCTTGCTAGCGGCTGATACGCAGTATTTT. Variable domain in full (rest from reference TRBV7-3 and TRBJ2-3): GAGVSQTPSNKVTEKGKYVELRCDPISGHTALYWYRQSLGQGPEFLIYFQGTGAADDSGLPNDRFFAVRPEGSVSTLKIQRTERGDSAVYLCASSLLAADTQYFGPGTRLTVL.

This chain links TRBV27 with TRBJ1-5; unclear D gene. This CDR3 contains 13 residues. Trimming removed 5 bases from V and 1 base from J, with 6 bases in between. Germline lookup yields CDR1 MNHEY and CDR2 SMNVEV (reference sequence). CDR3: CASSDLSNQPQHF. CDR3 bases: TGTGCCAGCAGTGACTTAAGCAATCAGCCCCAGCATTTT.

This chain joins TRBV25-1 and TRBJ1-2; D is uncertain. The V end lost 6 bases, the J end lost 3 bases, and 11 bases lay between the germline ends. Germline V CDR1 and CDR2: MGHDK, SYGVNS. CDR3 length: 13 amino acids. In DNA form, the CDR3 reads TGTGCCAGCAGCAAAGGGAATTACTATGGCTACACCTTC. Amino acids: CASSKGNYYGYTF.

The genes are TRBV7-6 and TRBJ1-4; D gene unclear. In germline, CDR1 is SGHVS, CDR2 FNYEAQ. This CDR3 spans 14 amino acids. Trimming pared 0 bases from V and 8 bases from J, leaving 10 bases between. The CDR3: CASSLARTEEKLFF. CDR3 in DNA: TGTGCCAGCAGCTTAGCTCGTACAGAAGAAAAACTGTTTTTT.

The table lists this clone with a few counts. V is TRBV28 and J is TRBJ2-7; D not certain. The length of the CDR3 is 11 residues. V gave up 4 bases and J gave up 6 bases, with 7 bases separating them. Germline values: CDR1 MDHEN, CDR2 SYDVKM. The CDR3 sequence is CASSSPSEQYF. The CDR3 coding sequence is TGTGCCAGCAGTTCGCCGTCCGAGCAGTACTTC.

This clone was seen a few times. V is TRBV25-1 and J is TRBJ2-2; D is undetermined. CDR1 is MGHDK and CDR2 is SYGVNS in the germline V gene. Trimming removed 4 bases from V and 6 bases from J, with 24 bases in between. The CDR3 runs to 18 residues. The CDR3 nucleotides are TGTGCCAGCAGTGTTCCCCCTGCTCCCTGTCCCTCACCCGGGGAGCTGTTTTTT. It yields the protein CASSVPPAPCPSPGELFF.